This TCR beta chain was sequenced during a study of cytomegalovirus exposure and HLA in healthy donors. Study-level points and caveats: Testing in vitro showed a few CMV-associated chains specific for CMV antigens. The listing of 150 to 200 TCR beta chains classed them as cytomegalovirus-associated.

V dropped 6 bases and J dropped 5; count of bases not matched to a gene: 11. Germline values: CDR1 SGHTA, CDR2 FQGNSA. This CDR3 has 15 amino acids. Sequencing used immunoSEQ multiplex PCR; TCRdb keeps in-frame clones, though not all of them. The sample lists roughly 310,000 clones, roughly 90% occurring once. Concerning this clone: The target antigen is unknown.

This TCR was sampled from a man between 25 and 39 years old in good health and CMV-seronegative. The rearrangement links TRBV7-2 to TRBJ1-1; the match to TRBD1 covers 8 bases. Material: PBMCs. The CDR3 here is CASRGQALEGTEAFF. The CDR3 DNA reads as TGTGCCAGCAGGGGACAGGCGCTCGAGGGGACTGAAGCTTTCTTT.